The entry below gives a single T cell receptor (beta chain) sequence along with its context. This entry is derived from a study of blood T cell repertoires in COVID-19. For the study at large: Some COVID-19 samples were acute and others convalescent; all came from the United States, Italy and Spain. Sources were T cells, B-cell-depleted T cells, or PBMCs; the material itself was cDNA or gDNA.

Authors' processing steps: Reference gene primers were amplified, and this amplification served to estimate nucleated cell counts. Sequencing used immunoSEQ multiplex PCR; TCRdb keeps in-frame clones, though not all of them. V and J calls and clone size follow that table, whereas D and trimming were derived from the DNA. The sample lists 220,000 or so clones; roughly nine tenths were seen once. This CDR3 is built from 15 residues. Germline V gene lookup returns CDR1 LNHDA and CDR2 SQIVND (reference sequence). The V segment lost 6 bases and the J segment 2 bases; nucleotides outside the gene matches: 2.

V gene TRBV19 combines with J gene TRBJ2-1; TRBD2 matches 12 bases. The sample taken for sequencing was PBMCs or T cells enriched from blood (not recorded which). This TCR came from a woman under 30 in a cohort exposed to, infected with or recovered from COVID-19 (not recorded which). The CDR3 DNA follows: TGTGCCAGTAGGACTAGCGGGAGTACCTACAATGAGCAGTTCTTC. It is translated as CASRTSGSTYNEQFF.